This TCR beta chain was found in a study of T-cell reconstitution after alpha-beta-depleted transplantation in children. The study, taken as a whole, reports: Newly produced T cells mostly accounted for T-cell counts and diversity one year post-transplant.

This CDR3 is built from 15 residues. V shed 0 bases and J shed 2 bases, with 8 bases lying between them. Germline loops: CDR1 SSHAT, CDR2 FNYEAQ (reference sequence). This clonotype was recorded only once. Its antigen is unknown. Using unique molecular identifiers, the investigators prepared the TCRbeta library. MiXCR was run by TCRdb on the PCR reads, yielding one entry per CDR3 protein. The sample lists 900,000 or so distinct CDR3 sequences; 16% were seen once. The TCR originated in a male patient between 10 and 17 years old who had a stem cell transplant for acute lymphoblastic leukemia, so the T cells may come from the graft donor. This specimen was PBMCs, mostly from graft donor cells, taken 360 days after TCRalphabeta/CD19-depleted stem cell transplant. J is TRBJ1-3 and V is TRBV7-7, with D tentatively TRBD1 (5 bases). The CDR3 protein is CASSLAAGAGNTIYF. CDR3 in DNA: TGTGCCAGCAGCTTAGCGGCGGGGGCTGGAAACACCATATATTTT. Full variable domain (rest looked up from reference TRBV7-7 and TRBJ1-3): GAGVSQSPRYKVTKRGQDVTLRCDPISSHATLYWYQQALGQGPEFLTYFNYEAQPDKSGLPSDRFSAERPEGSISTLTIQRTEQRDSAMYRCASSLAAGAGNTIYFGEGSWLTVV.